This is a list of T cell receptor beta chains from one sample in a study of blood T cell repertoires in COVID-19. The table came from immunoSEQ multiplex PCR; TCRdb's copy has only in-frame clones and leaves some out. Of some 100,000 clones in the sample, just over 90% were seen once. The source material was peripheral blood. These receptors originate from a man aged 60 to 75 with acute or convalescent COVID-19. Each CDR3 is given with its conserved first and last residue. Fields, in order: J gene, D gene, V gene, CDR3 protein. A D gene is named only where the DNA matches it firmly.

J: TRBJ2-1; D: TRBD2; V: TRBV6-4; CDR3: CASSPSSGMGSYNEQFF
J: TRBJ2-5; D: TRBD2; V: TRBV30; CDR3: CAWRLAGAGETQYF
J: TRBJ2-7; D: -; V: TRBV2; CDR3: CASSELAQGGSYEQYF
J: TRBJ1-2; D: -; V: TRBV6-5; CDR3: CASSSGDYGYTF
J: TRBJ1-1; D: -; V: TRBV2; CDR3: CVIGRRANTEAFF
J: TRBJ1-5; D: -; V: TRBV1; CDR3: CTSSQVSPYSNQPQHF
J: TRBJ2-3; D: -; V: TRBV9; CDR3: CASSVVGSGTDTQYF
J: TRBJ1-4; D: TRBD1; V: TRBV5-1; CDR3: CASSRFPRTGGSANEKLFF
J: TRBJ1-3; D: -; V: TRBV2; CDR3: CASSPFYSGNTIYF
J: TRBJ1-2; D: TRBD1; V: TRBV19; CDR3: CASSDRVEYGYTF
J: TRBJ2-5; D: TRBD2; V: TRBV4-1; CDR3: CASSHAGLPDSQETQYF
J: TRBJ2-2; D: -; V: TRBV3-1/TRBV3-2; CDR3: CASSPLGAHGELFF
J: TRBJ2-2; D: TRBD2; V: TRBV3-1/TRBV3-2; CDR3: CASSQGLAGVGTGELFF
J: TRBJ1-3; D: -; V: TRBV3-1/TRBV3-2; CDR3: CASSQGGEGNTIYF
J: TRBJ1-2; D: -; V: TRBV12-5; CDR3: CASGYNIGYTF
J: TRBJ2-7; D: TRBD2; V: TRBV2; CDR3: CASSDGTSVSYEQYF
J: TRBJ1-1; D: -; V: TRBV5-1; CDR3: CASRTTGGNTEAFF
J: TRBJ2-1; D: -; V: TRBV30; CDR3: CAWTRSTNEQFF
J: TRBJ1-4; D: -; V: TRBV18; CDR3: CASSPDRLRNEKLFF
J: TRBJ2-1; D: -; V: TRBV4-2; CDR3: CASSQGTGGTYNEQFF
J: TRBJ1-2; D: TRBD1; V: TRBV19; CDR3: CASRDRDGYTF
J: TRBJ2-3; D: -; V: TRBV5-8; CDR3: CASSPISEGSTTDTQYF
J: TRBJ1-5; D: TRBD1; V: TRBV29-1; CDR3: CSVVLQGGEGQPQHF
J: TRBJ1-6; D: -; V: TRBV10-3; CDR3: CAISAGLNSPLHF
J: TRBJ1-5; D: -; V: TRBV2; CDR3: CASSEQTLSNQPQHF
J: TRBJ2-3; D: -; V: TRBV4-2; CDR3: CASSQASPGDGADTQYF
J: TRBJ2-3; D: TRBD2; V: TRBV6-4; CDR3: CASSVWSGGTDTQYF
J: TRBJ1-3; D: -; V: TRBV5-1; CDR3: CASSSLTGLAGNTIYF
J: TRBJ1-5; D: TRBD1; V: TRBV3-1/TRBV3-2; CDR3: CASSQSRQGARQPQHF
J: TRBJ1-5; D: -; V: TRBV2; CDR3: CASMDSLRYNQPQHF
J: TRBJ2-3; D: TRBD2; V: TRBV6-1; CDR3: CASSALAGSLSNTDTQYF
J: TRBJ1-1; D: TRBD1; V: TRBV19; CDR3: CASSMDYTGQTEAFF
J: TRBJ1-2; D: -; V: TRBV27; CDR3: CASSSLSLGNYGYTF
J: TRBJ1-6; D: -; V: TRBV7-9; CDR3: CASSFDTNNSPLHF
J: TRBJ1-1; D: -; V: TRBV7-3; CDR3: CASSLSGGNSEAFF
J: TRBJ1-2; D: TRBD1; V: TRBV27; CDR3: CASSPPGGYYGYTF
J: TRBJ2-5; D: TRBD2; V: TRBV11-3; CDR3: CASSTGVAGGQETQYF
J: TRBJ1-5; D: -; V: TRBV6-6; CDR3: CASSSLEGSNQPQHF
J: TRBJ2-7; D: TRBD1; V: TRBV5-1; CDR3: CASSYGQGAYEQYF
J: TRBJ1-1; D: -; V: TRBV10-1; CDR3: CASSGESYTEAFF
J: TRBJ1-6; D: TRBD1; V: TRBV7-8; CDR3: CASSLGQGPSPLHF
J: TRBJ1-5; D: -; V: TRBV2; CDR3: CASSEARISNQPQHF
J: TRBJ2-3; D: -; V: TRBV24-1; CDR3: CATSDWTASTDTQYF
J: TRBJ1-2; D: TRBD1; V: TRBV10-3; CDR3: CAISESGGQRTSGYTF
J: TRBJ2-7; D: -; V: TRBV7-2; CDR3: CASSLGGGRASEQYF
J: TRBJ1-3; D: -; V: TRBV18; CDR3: CASSPIFGSSFSGNTIYF
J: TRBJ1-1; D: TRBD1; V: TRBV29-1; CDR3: CSVRDRTNTEAFF
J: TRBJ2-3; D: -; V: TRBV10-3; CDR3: CAIRGSGTDTQYF
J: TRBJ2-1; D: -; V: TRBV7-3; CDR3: CASSSPGNLNEQFF
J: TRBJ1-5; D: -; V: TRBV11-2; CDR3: CASSFEVLNQPQHF
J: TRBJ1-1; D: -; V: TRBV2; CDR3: CASSTRGIGTEAFF
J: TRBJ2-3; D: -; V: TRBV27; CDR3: CASSLLAGTQYF
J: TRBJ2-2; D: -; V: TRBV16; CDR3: CASSQSSGITGELFF
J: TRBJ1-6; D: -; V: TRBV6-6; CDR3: CASTSTAGARNSPLHF
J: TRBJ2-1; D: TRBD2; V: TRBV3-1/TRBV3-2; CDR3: CASSQAPSGSLSNEQFF